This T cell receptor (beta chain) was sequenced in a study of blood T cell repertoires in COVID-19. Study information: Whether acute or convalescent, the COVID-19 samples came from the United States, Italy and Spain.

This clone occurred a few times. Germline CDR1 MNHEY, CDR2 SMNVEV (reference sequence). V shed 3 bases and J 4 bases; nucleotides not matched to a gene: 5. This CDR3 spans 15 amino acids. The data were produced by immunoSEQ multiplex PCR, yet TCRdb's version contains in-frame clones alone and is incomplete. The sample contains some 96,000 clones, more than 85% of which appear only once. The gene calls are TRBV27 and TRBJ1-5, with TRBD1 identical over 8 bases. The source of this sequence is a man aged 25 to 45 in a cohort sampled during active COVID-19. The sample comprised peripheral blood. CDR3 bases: TGTGCCAGCAGTTTCGGGACAGGCACTAATCAGCCCCAGCATTTT. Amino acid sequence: CASSFGTGTNQPQHF.